Following are 15 T cell receptor beta chains from one sample sequenced in a study of PD-1 blockade in classical Hodgkin lymphoma. Libraries were prepared by immunoSEQ multiplex PCR; TCRdb keeps only in-frame clonotypes and omits some of them. The sample includes 35,000 to 40,000 clones, roughly 88% of them seen just once. Relapses following autologous stem cell transplantation were seen in all patients, with brentuximab vedotin exposure varying. The source material was peripheral blood mononuclear cells (PBMCs), sampled before the second cycle of nivolumab. Receptor source: a human donor with classical Hodgkin lymphoma.

The genes are TRBV30 and TRBJ2-1; the D is unclear. This CDR3 spans 13 amino acids. The V end was cut by 6 bases, the J end by 5 bases, with 14 bases between. Germline V gives CDR1 GTSNPN, CDR2 SVGIG (reference sequence). The chain's CDR3 is CACESDGHNEQFF. The CDR3 region has the DNA TGTGCCTGTGAGTCGGACGGCCACAATGAGCAGTTCTTC.

The chain combines TRBV7-2 with TRBJ1-3, with unresolved D. Trimming stripped 1 base from V and 4 bases from J, with 11 bases between. Germline CDR1 is SGHTA and CDR2 is FQGNSA. The CDR3 sequence is 15 residues long. The CDR3 protein is CASSLGRAEGNTIYF. Written as DNA, the CDR3 is TGTGCCAGCAGCTTAGGACGGGCCGAGGGAAACACCATATATTTT.

The gene calls are TRBV29-1 and TRBJ2-1, with 8 bases identical to TRBD2. With V trimmed by 8 bases and J by 7 bases, 7 bases remained unmatched. This CDR3 comprises 12 residues. Germline-derived CDR1 and CDR2 are SQVTM and ANQGSEA. This CDR3 reads CSQPGGVNEQFF. The CDR3 nucleotides are TGCAGCCAGCCCGGGGGGGTAAATGAGCAGTTCTTC.

The chain is built from TRBV2 and TRBJ1-2; D gene uncertain. The CDR3 runs 12 residues. Germline loops: CDR1 SNHLY, CDR2 FYNNEI. V was trimmed by 4 bases and J by 6 bases, leaving 9 bases between them. CDR3 sequence: CASSARQHGYTF. The CDR3 bases are TGTGCCAGCAGTGCTCGTCAGCATGGCTACACCTTC.

The chain couples TRBV11-2 to TRBJ1-2; 7 nucleotides match TRBD1. Trimming took 4 bases from V and 8 from J; bases not matched to a gene: 10. In germline, CDR1 is SGHAT, CDR2 FQNNGV. This CDR3 spans 14 amino acids. Here the CDR3 reads CASSSSDRVEGYTF. The CDR3 nucleotides are TGTGCCAGCAGCTCATCAGACAGGGTTGAGGGCTACACCTTC.

The chain recombines TRBV9 with TRBJ2-7, with a tentative D call TRBD2 (6 bases). The length of the CDR3 is 15 residues. Germline loops: CDR1 SGDLS, CDR2 YYNGEE. V was trimmed by 4 bases and J by 0 bases, leaving 14 bases between them. The CDR3 nucleotides read TGTGCCAGCAGCCCCCGGGGGAGCACCTCCTACGAGCAGTACTTC. Amino acids: CASSPRGSTSYEQYF.

The chain combines TRBV7-9 with TRBJ2-3, with D uncertain. This CDR3 spans 14 amino acids. V shed 4 bases and J shed 4 bases, with 12 bases lying between them. Germline-derived CDR1 and CDR2 are SEHNR and FQNEAQ (reference sequence). DNA for the CDR3: TGTGCCAGCAGCTCCGTTCGGTCCGCAGATACGCAGTATTTT. The encoded protein is CASSSVRSADTQYF.

The rearrangement uses TRBV27 and TRBJ2-3; 9 bases line up with TRBD2. The CDR3 has 17 residues. The V and J ends lost 3 bases and 3 bases, in that order; junction bases with no gene match: 10. Germline V CDR1 and CDR2: MNHEY, SMNVEV (reference sequence). Written as DNA, the CDR3 is TGTGCCAGCAGTTTCTTGCGCGGCGGGAGGGAGACAGATACGCAGTATTTT. Its protein product is CASSFLRGGRETDTQYF.

This clone was observed a single time. V usage is TRBV9 and J usage is TRBJ1-2; D is unclear. The CDR3 contains 15 residues. CDR1 is SGDLS and CDR2 is YYNGEE in the germline V gene. Trimming took off 5 bases at V and 3 bases at J, with 17 bases between the two ends. The CDR3 loop reads CASSAVSQNHYGYTF. CDR3 bases: TGTGCCAGCAGTGCAGTAAGCCAAAACCACTATGGCTACACCTTC.

J is TRBJ2-2 and V is TRBV30; 8 bases agree with TRBD2. The CDR3 has 16 residues. The V segment lost 4 bases and the J segment 6 bases; nucleotides outside the gene matches: 13. The germline gives CDR1 GTSNPN, CDR2 SVGIG (reference sequence). CDR3 region: CAWIRTSRFGPGELFF. The CDR3 DNA sequence: TGTGCCTGGATTCGGACTAGCAGATTCGGGCCCGGGGAGCTGTTTTTT.

The chain is built from TRBV5-4 and TRBJ2-2; 9 bases fit TRBD2. The germline V gene has CDR1 SGHNT and CDR2 YYREEE (reference sequence). The CDR3 totals 15 residues. Losses at the gene ends were 2 bases for V and 7 bases for J; bases not matched to a gene: 6. The CDR3 nucleotides read TGTGCCAGCAGCTTTACGACTAGCGGTAACGGGGAGCTGTTTTTT. It is translated as CASSFTTSGNGELFF.

The chain couples TRBV27 to TRBJ1-2, with 8 bases aligning to TRBD1. The germline CDR1 and CDR2 sequences are MNHEY and SMNVEV (reference sequence). J gave up 7 bases and V 3 bases, and 10 bases lay outside the gene matches. The CDR3 runs to 15 residues. The CDR3 region is CASSFLDRDVGGYTF. CDR3 DNA: TGTGCCAGCAGTTTCCTGGACAGGGACGTTGGTGGCTACACCTTC.

This chain joins TRBV28 and TRBJ2-3, with D perhaps TRBD1 (6 bases). V dropped 5 bases and J dropped 2 bases, with 20 bases sitting between them. Germline CDR1 and CDR2: MDHEN and SYDVKM. The CDR3 has 17 residues. The CDR3 DNA reads as TGTGCCAGCAGTCCAGCGAGGGGGTTCGGGGTCACAGATACGCAGTATTTT. This sequence encodes CASSPARGFGVTDTQYF.

The chain has TRBV4-1 and TRBJ1-2; D gene ambiguous. V shed 0 bases and J shed 4 bases, with 12 bases lying between them. Germline values: CDR1 MGHRA, CDR2 YSYEKL. The CDR3 spans 15 residues. The CDR3 DNA reads as TGCGCCAGCAGCCAAGATCAAGGGAGCGGCTATGGCTACACCTTC. This translates into CASSQDQGSGYGYTF.

V gene TRBV29-1 combines with J gene TRBJ2-7; the D call may be TRBD1 or TRBD2 (5 bases each). CDR3 length: 12 amino acids. V gave up 4 bases and J gave up 4 bases, with 11 bases separating them. CDR1 SQVTM and CDR2 ANQGSEA come from the germline V gene. The CDR3 coding sequence is TGCAGCGTTGTAGGGACCGCTTACGAGCAGTACTTC. Residues: CSVVGTAYEQYF.